Listed here are 22 T cell receptor beta chains from one sample, sequenced in a study of blood T cell repertoires in COVID-19. TCRdb's copy holds only in-frame clones and misses some; the assay was immunoSEQ multiplex PCR. The repertoire consists of approximately 140,000 clones, with roughly 80% occurring once and the leading ten covering 2.4%. Sequenced sample: PBMCs or T cells enriched from blood (not recorded which). The receptors were gathered from a man in his forties or fifties with acute COVID-19.

The V and J genes are TRBV9 and TRBJ2-1, with 10 bases fitting TRBD1. J lost 6 bases, V lost 4 bases, and 10 bases had no gene match. The germline gives CDR1 SGDLS, CDR2 YYNGEE. This CDR3 contains 16 residues. CDR3 nucleotide sequence: TGTGCCAGCAGCACCCACCCCGGGACAGGGGTCAATGAGCAGTTCTTC. Protein product: CASSTHPGTGVNEQFF. The full variable domain, rest sourced from reference TRBV9 and TRBJ2-1, is DSGVTQTPKHLITATGQRVTLRCSPRSGDLSVYWYQQSLDQGLQFLIQYYNGEERAKGNILERFSAQQFPDLHSELNLSSLELGDSALYFCASSTHPGTGVNEQFFGPGTRLTVL.

This rearrangement joins TRBV5-8 to TRBJ2-1; 10 positions agree with TRBD2. The V gene end was trimmed by 6 bases and the J gene end by 3 bases; junction bases not matched to a gene: 6. Germline V lookup: CDR1 SGHTS, CDR2 YDEGEE. The CDR3 runs 15 residues. The CDR3 DNA sequence: TGTGCCAGCACCGGGGGGACTAGCGTCTACAATGAGCAGTTCTTC. Translated: CASTGGTSVYNEQFF.

The chain carries TRBV27 and TRBJ2-2; no reliable D call. This CDR3 has 14 amino acids. The V and J ends lost 6 bases and 7 bases respectively, with 15 bases between them. Germline CDR1 is MNHEY and CDR2 is SMNVEV (reference sequence). The CDR3 region is CASSLNPTSGELFF. The CDR3, as DNA: TGTGCCAGCAGCCTAAATCCGACAAGCGGGGAGCTGTTTTTT.

The chain couples TRBV10-2 to TRBJ1-2; unclear D gene. Germline CDR1 and CDR2: WSHSY and SAAADI. The CDR3 has 13 residues. Between the trimmed V and J ends, which lost 3 bases and 3 bases, there was a span of 8 bases. CDR3: CASSEGAYYGYTF. CDR3 nucleotide sequence: TGCGCCAGCAGTGAAGGAGCTTACTATGGCTACACCTTC.

This chain uses TRBV19 with TRBJ1-2; possible D gene TRBD1, 5 bases. This CDR3 has 12 residues. Trimming took off 8 bases at V and 6 bases at J, with 13 bases between the two ends. In germline, CDR1 is LNHDA, CDR2 SQIVND (reference sequence). The CDR3 spells CASGFRDNGYTF. The CDR3 nucleotides are TGTGCCAGTGGATTCAGGGATAATGGCTACACCTTC. The full variable domain, completed using reference TRBV19 and TRBJ1-2, is DGGITQSPKYLFRKEGQNVTLSCEQNLNHDAMYWYRQDPGQGLRLIYYSQIVNDFQKGDIAEGYSVSREKKESFPLTVTSAQKNPTAFYLCASGFRDNGYTFGSGTRLTVV.

The chain has TRBV21-1 and TRBJ2-7; the table names TRBD2, a call not compared with the DNA. TRBV21-1 is a pseudogene. The CDR3 extends over 16 amino acids. CDR3 loop: CASRPPRREGPYEQYF. In DNA, the CDR3 is TGTGCCAGCAGACCCCCTCGGCGGGAGGGCCCATACGAGCAGTACTTC.

The chain employs TRBV28 and TRBJ1-2, with TRBD1 matching over 8 bases. CDR3 length equals 14 residues. The junction had 13 bases not matched to a gene; V was cut back by 5 bases and J by 11 bases. Germline V CDR1 and CDR2: MDHEN, SYDVKM. The CDR3: CASSLGTGIGRYTF. The CDR3 DNA reads TGTGCCAGCAGTCTAGGGACAGGCATTGGGCGGTACACCTTC.

This clone came up a few times. V usage is TRBV9 and J usage is TRBJ2-7; tentatively, D is TRBD2 (6 bases). The CDR3 sequence is 15 residues long. Trimming cost V 4 bases and J 0 bases, with 14 bases left between them. The germline V gene encodes CDR1 SGDLS and CDR2 YYNGEE. The CDR3 loop reads CASSFTDGSSYEQYF. The CDR3 region has the DNA TGTGCCAGCAGCTTCACAGACGGGAGCTCCTACGAGCAGTACTTC.

This CDR3 reads CASTARAEAFF. CDR3 nucleotides: TGTGCCAGCACCGCGAGGGCTGAAGCTTTCTTT. The chain combines TRBV7-2 with TRBJ1-1; D uncertain. The CDR3 extends over 11 amino acids. The V gene's germline CDR1 is SGHTA and CDR2 FQGNSA. V lost 7 bases to trimming and J lost 6 bases, with 9 bases between them.

The chain has TRBV28 and TRBJ1-5; weak D call: TRBD1 (5 bases). Germline lookup yields CDR1 MDHEN and CDR2 SYDVKM. There are 15 residues in the CDR3. Trimming left V 3 bases short and J 7 bases short, with 16 bases between. The CDR3 DNA reads TGTGCCAGCAGTTTCCCCGGCAGGGTGGACCAGCCCCAGCATTTT. It yields the protein CASSFPGRVDQPQHF.

This chain links TRBV29-1 with TRBJ1-4; D unclear. Deletions cut 5 bases from V and 3 bases from J, with 10 bases between. This CDR3 region has 13 residues. The germline gives CDR1 SQVTM, CDR2 ANQGSEA. In nucleotides, the CDR3 is TGCAGCGTTATAGGAGGACCTAATGAAAAACTGTTTTTT. Its protein is CSVIGGPNEKLFF. The variable domain in full, completed from reference TRBV29-1 and TRBJ1-4, reads SAVISQKPSRDICQRGTSLTIQCQVDSQVTMMFWYRQQPGQSLTLIATANQGSEATYESGFVIDKFPISRPNLTFSTLTVSNMSPEDSSIYLCSVIGGPNEKLFFGSGTQLSVL.

The rearrangement links TRBV19 to TRBJ2-2; TRBD1 agrees at 10 bases. The V segment lost 8 bases and the J segment 6 bases; nucleotides outside the gene matches: 9. This CDR3 has 15 residues. The germline gives CDR1 LNHDA, CDR2 SQIVND (reference sequence). The CDR3 protein is CASFSTGGRAGELFF. The CDR3 DNA reads as TGTGCCAGTTTTTCGACAGGGGGCCGGGCCGGGGAGCTGTTTTTT.

V and J are TRBV3-1 (or the pseudogene TRBV3-2) and TRBJ2-2; D ambiguous. In germline, CDR1 is LGHDT, CDR2 YNNKEL (reference sequence). V dropped 2 bases and J dropped 4 bases, with 11 bases sitting between them. There are 15 residues in the CDR3. The CDR3 coding sequence is TGTGCCAGCAGCCAATCGTACAGTTTCACCGGGGAGCTGTTTTTT. It encodes CASSQSYSFTGELFF.

The chain's CDR3 is CASSQQLPGQGAMNEQFF. The CDR3 coding sequence is TGTGCCAGCAGCCAACAACTGCCCGGACAGGGGGCAATGAATGAGCAGTTCTTC. This chain uses TRBV3-1 (or the pseudogene TRBV3-2) with TRBJ2-1; TRBD1 agrees at 11 bases. Germline V gene sequence: CDR1 LGHDT, CDR2 YNNKEL (reference sequence). J gave up 7 bases and V 2 bases, and 13 bases lay outside the gene matches. CDR3 length: 18 residues.

The sample holds a few counts of this clone. The rearrangement uses TRBV29-1 and TRBJ1-2; maybe TRBD1 (6 bases). The CDR3 consists of 12 residues. CDR1 and CDR2 from the germline V gene are SQVTM and ANQGSEA. Between the trimmed V and J ends, which lost 6 bases and 5 bases, there was a span of 13 bases. The CDR3 loop is CSVGDNGYGYTF. Here the CDR3 DNA reads TGCAGCGTAGGGGACAATGGGTATGGCTACACCTTC.

This clone was picked up a small number of times. The gene calls are TRBV19 and TRBJ2-1, with TRBD2 matching 14 bases. CDR3 length: 17 residues. Germline CDR1 and CDR2: LNHDA and SQIVND (reference sequence). The V gene end was trimmed by 1 base and the J gene end by 6 bases; junction bases not matched to a gene: 5. The CDR3 region has the DNA TGTGCCAGTAGTATAGGACTAGCGGGAGGGAGGGGCAATGAGCAGTTCTTC. This codes for CASSIGLAGGRGNEQFF.

The J gene is TRBJ2-2, the V gene TRBV27, with 12 positions matching TRBD1. CDR1 is MNHEY, CDR2 SMNVEV, per germline (reference sequence). Unmatched junction bases numbered 7, after V lost 8 bases and J lost 0 bases. This CDR3 contains 17 residues. The CDR3 nucleotides are TGTGCCAGCCATAGGGGGACAGGGGGCCCGAACACCGGGGAGCTGTTTTTT. This sequence encodes CASHRGTGGPNTGELFF.

The chain uses TRBV27 and TRBJ2-1; maybe TRBD2 (5 bases). The CDR3 is made up of 14 amino acids. The ends were cut back, 9 bases at V and 8 bases at J, with 20 bases in the middle. Germline CDR1 and CDR2: MNHEY and SMNVEV (reference sequence). The CDR3 loop reads CARPSVTRLHEQFF. The CDR3 bases are TGTGCCAGACCGTCCGTTACTAGACTGCATGAGCAGTTCTTC.

This clone was picked up one time. The V and J genes are TRBV19 and TRBJ2-2, with TRBD2 matching over 14 bases. Germline V gives CDR1 LNHDA, CDR2 SQIVND (reference sequence). Trimming removed 9 bases from V and 5 bases from J; junction bases left unmatched: 5. This CDR3 comprises 15 residues. CDR3 residues: CARTGLAGGTGELFF. The CDR3 region has the DNA TGTGCCAGGACAGGACTAGCGGGAGGTACCGGGGAGCTGTTTTTT.

CDR3 in amino acids: CASSIRRGANEQYF. CDR3 in DNA: TGTGCCAGTAGTATCCGCAGGGGGGCGAACGAGCAGTACTTC. V and J are TRBV19 and TRBJ2-7; D perhaps matches TRBD1 (7 bases). The germline V gene encodes CDR1 LNHDA and CDR2 SQIVND (reference sequence). The CDR3 consists of 14 residues. V was trimmed by 3 bases and J by 5 bases, leaving 14 bases between them. The full variable domain, rest sourced from reference TRBV19 and TRBJ2-7, is DGGITQSPKYLFRKEGQNVTLSCEQNLNHDAMYWYRQDPGQGLRLIYYSQIVNDFQKGDIAEGYSVSREKKESFPLTVTSAQKNPTAFYLCASSIRRGANEQYFGPGTRLTVT.

This chain connects TRBV20-1 to TRBJ2-3; D remains ambiguous. The V end lost 5 bases, the J end lost 0 bases, and 3 bases lay between the germline ends. Germline-derived CDR1 and CDR2 are DFQATT and SNEGSKA (reference sequence). The CDR3 loop spans 11 amino acids. The CDR3 spells CSASSTDTQYF. The CDR3 DNA sequence: TGCAGTGCTTCTAGCACAGATACGCAGTATTTT.

The chain has TRBV3-1 (or the pseudogene TRBV3-2) and TRBJ2-1; 12 bases match TRBD2. Germline CDR1 and CDR2: LGHDT and YNNKEL (reference sequence). With V trimmed by 0 bases and J by 9 bases, 15 bases remained unmatched. The CDR3 contains 19 residues. As DNA, the CDR3 is TGTGCCAGCAGCCAAGATCCCCCGACTCTAGCGGGGGGGCAATTTGAGCAGTTCTTC. Protein: CASSQDPPTLAGGQFEQFF.